Given below is one T cell receptor (beta chain) in context. Its antigen remains unidentified. This sample was taken from a study of OX40 agonist ivuxolimab in advanced cancers. Study in general: Aged roughly 23 to 80 with a mean of about 60 years, they were around 79% male. Earlier anti-PD-1, anti-PD-L1 or anti-CTLA-4 therapy was permitted; roughly 42% had received some. Overall study results and limits: On average, CD8+ T cells had more expanded clones than CD4+.

Sequenced by immunoSEQ multiplex PCR; TCRdb stores in-frame clones only, minus some. The sample carries 57,000 or so clones, about 89% recorded once. The sequenced sample was CD4+ or CD8+ T cells sorted from blood, obtained in a trial of the OX40 agonist ivuxolimab. This TCR was recovered from an adult with an advanced solid tumor such as melanoma, head and neck, liver or kidney cancer.

CDR3 nucleotides: TGTGCCAGCAGCTTAGCCCGTATCCAAGAGACCCAGTACTTC. Residues: CASSLARIQETQYF. This chain joins TRBV7-2 and TRBJ2-5; D call uncertain. V was trimmed by 0 bases and J by 1 base, leaving 6 bases between them. Germline values: CDR1 SGHTA, CDR2 FQGNSA. The CDR3 spans 14 residues.